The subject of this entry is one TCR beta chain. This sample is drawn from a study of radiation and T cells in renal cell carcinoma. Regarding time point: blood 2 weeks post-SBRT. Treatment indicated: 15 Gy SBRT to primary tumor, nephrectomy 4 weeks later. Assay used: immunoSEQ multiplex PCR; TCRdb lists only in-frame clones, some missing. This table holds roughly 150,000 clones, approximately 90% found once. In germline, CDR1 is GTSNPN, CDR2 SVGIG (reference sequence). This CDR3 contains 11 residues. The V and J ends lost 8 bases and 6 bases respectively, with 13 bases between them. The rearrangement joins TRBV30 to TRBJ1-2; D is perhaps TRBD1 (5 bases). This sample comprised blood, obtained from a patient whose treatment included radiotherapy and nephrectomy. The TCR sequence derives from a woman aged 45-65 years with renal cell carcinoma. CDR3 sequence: CARGGLDGYTF. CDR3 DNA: TGTGCCCGGGGGGGGTTGGATGGCTACACCTTC.